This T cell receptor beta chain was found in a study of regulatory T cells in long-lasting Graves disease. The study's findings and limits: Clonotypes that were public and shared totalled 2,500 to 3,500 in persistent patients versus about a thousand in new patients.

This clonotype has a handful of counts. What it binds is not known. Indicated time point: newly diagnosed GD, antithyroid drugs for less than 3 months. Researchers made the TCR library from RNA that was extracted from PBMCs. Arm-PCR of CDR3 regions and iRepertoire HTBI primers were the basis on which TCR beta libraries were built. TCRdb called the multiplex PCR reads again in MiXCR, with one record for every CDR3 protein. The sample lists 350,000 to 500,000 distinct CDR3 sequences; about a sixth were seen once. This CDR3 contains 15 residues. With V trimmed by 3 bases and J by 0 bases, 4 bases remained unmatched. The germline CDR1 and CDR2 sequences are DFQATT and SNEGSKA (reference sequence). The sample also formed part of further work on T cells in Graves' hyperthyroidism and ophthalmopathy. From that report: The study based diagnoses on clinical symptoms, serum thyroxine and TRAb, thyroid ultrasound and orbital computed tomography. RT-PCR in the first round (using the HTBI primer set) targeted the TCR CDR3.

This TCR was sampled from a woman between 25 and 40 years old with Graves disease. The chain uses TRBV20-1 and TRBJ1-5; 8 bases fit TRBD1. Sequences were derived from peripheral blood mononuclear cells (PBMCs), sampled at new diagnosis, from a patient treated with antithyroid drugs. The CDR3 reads CSARRTGNSNQPQHF. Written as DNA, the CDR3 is TGCAGTGCTAGGAGGACAGGGAATAGCAATCAGCCCCAGCATTTT.